The rows below give T cell receptor beta chains drawn from one sample of a study of blood T cell repertoires in COVID-19. The table came from immunoSEQ multiplex PCR; TCRdb's copy has only in-frame clones and leaves some out. This sample has approximately 270,000 clones, with around 85% found just once. Sequences were obtained from peripheral blood. The receptors here all came from a human donor with COVID-19, enrolled during active disease. The donor label of this sample is uncertain. Each CDR3 is given with its conserved first and last residue. D genes are given only for firm matches.

V	D	J	CDR3
TRBV4-3	.	TRBJ2-1	CASSPDLESYNEQFF
TRBV29-1	TRBD1	TRBJ1-2	CSVEQTGGSYGYTF
TRBV5-1	TRBD1	TRBJ1-2	CASSSGQTNYGYTF
TRBV19	.	TRBJ1-1	CASSTLDPRDTEAFF
TRBV9	TRBD1	TRBJ1-4	CASSANPGQASEKLFF
TRBV7-3	.	TRBJ2-1	CASSLTRGMGQFF
TRBV12-5	.	TRBJ1-5	CASGLVYPGRGNQPQHF
TRBV6-2/TRBV6-3	TRBD2	TRBJ2-4	CASSAGGAETKNIQYF
TRBV27	.	TRBJ1-1	CASTSGMSWRNTEAFF
TRBV4-3	.	TRBJ1-4	CASSHTAEKKLFF
TRBV7-2	TRBD2	TRBJ2-7	CASSLLAGGMREQYF
TRBV19	.	TRBJ1-1	CASSRHTGNTEAFF
TRBV18	TRBD2	TRBJ2-3	CASSPRTSGTPTDTQYF
TRBV6-5	.	TRBJ2-2	CASRLQGYTGELFF
TRBV27	TRBD1	TRBJ1-1	CASSRQGPLRNTEAFF
TRBV11-1	TRBD1	TRBJ1-1	CASSFTGGGEAFF
TRBV30	TRBD2	TRBJ2-7	CAWSEGSGNYEQYF
TRBV9	.	TRBJ1-1	CASSGGNLRGTEAFF
TRBV19	.	TRBJ2-1	CASSPGLQSIYEQFF
TRBV7-2	.	TRBJ2-1	CASTLVDSSYNEQFF
TRBV5-1	.	TRBJ2-2	CASTTRLANTGELFF
TRBV27	.	TRBJ2-3	CATSSTDTQYF
TRBV18	.	TRBJ1-4	CASSPGRAESEKLFF
TRBV2	TRBD2	TRBJ2-7	CASSSLTSGRAGSSYEQYF
TRBV9	TRBD1	TRBJ1-2	CASSVFQGQGAKGYTF
TRBV28	TRBD1	TRBJ2-5	CASTSGQGGQETQYF
TRBV28	.	TRBJ1-5	CASSPDRNQPQHF
TRBV6-5	TRBD2	TRBJ2-1	CASSGRADNEQFF
TRBV6-6	.	TRBJ1-5	CASSRRLGGGYQPQHF
TRBV19	TRBD2	TRBJ2-2	CATKPGLAGTGELFF
TRBV29-1	.	TRBJ1-4	CSAPAGDNEKLFF
TRBV5-1	TRBD2	TRBJ2-1	CASSSGLAGREQFF
TRBV11-1	.	TRBJ1-1	CASSLAQGHHTEAFF
TRBV10-3	TRBD2	TRBJ2-2	CAISGLAENTGELFF
TRBV4-1	TRBD1	TRBJ2-6	CASSETGTGGAGANVLTF
TRBV7-9	TRBD2	TRBJ2-5	CASSFRLAGLQETQYF
TRBV18	.	TRBJ1-1	CASSPSVDTEAFF
TRBV11-2	TRBD2	TRBJ2-4	CASSPRRGTSGEAGNIQYF
TRBV28	.	TRBJ2-5	CASNPPKTRYQETQYF
TRBV6-5	.	TRBJ1-2	CASSSLSRGYTF
TRBV27	TRBD1	TRBJ2-7	CASSPTGVGSYEQYF
TRBV7-2	TRBD2	TRBJ2-7	CASSLGGSGRGRGEQYF
TRBV19	.	TRBJ1-6	CASSPLDSWDSPLHF
TRBV6-5	.	TRBJ1-2	CASSYSVRGGYTF
TRBV10-3	TRBD2	TRBJ2-3	CAIPGLAGEEWADTQYF
TRBV10-3	TRBD1	TRBJ1-5	CAIKRDRGGQPQHF